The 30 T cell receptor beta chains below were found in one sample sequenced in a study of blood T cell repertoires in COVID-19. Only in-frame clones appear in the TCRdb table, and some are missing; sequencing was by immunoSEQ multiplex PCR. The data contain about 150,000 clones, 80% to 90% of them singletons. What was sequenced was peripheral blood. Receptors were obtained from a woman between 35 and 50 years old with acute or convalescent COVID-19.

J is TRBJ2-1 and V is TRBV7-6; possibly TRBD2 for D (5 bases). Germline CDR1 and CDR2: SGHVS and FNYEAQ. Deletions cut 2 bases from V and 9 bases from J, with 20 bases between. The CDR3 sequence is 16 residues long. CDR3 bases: TGTGCCAGCAGCTTAATCGATCCGGGAATTTCGGGTGAGCAGTTCTTC. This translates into CASSLIDPGISGEQFF. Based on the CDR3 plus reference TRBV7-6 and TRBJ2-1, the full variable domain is GAGVSQSPRYKVTKRGQDVALRCDPISGHVSLYWYRQALGQGPEFLTYFNYEAQQDKSGLPNDRFSAERPEGSISTLTIQRTEQRDSAMYRCASSLIDPGISGEQFFGPGTRLTVL.

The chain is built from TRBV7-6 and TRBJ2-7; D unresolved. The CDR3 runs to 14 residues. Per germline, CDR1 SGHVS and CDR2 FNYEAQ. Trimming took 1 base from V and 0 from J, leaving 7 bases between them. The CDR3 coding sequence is TGTGCCAGCAGCTTAGGTGACTCCTCCTACGAGCAGTACTTC. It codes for CASSLGDSSYEQYF.

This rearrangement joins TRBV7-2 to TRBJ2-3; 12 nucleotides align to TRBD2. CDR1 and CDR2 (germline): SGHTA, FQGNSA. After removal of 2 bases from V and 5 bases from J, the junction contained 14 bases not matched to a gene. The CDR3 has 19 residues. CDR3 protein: CASSLRRSLTSGRIDTQYF. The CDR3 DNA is TGTGCCAGCAGCTTACGTCGGTCCCTGACTAGCGGGAGAATAGATACGCAGTATTTT. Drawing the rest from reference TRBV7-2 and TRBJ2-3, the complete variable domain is GAGVSQSPSNKVTEKGKDVELRCDPISGHTALYWYRQSLGQGLEFLIYFQGNSAPDKSGLPSDRFSAERTGGSVSTLTIQRTQQEDSAVYLCASSLRRSLTSGRIDTQYFGPGTRLTVL.

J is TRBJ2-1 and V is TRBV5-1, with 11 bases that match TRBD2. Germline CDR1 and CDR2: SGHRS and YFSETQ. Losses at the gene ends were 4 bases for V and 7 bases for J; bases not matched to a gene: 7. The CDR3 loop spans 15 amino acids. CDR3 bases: TGCGCCAGCAGCCCGACTAGCGGGGTCGAAAATGAGCAGTTCTTC. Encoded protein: CASSPTSGVENEQFF.

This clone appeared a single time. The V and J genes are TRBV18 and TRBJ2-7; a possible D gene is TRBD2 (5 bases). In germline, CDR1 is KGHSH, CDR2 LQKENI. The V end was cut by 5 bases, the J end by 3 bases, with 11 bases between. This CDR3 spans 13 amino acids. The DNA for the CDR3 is TGTGCCAGCTCAGCCGGGAACCTCTACGAGCAGTACTTC. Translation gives CASSAGNLYEQYF. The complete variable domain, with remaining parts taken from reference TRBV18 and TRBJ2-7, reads NAGVMQNPRHLVRRRGQEARLRCSPMKGHSHVYWYRQLPEEGLKFMVYLQKENIIDESGMPKERFSAEFPKEGPSILRIQQVVRGDSAAYFCASSAGNLYEQYFGPGTRLTVT.

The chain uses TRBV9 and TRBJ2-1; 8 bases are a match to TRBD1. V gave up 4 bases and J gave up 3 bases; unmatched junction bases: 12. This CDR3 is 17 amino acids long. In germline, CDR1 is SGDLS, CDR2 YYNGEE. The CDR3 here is CASSPSENRGNYNEQFF. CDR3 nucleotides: TGTGCCAGCAGCCCCAGCGAAAACAGGGGGAACTACAATGAGCAGTTCTTC.

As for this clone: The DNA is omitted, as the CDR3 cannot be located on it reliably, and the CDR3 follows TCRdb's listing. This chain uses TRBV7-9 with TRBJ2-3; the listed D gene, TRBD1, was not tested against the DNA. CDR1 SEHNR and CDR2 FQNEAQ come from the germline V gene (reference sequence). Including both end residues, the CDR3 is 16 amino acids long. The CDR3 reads CASSSPLDKGTDTQYF.

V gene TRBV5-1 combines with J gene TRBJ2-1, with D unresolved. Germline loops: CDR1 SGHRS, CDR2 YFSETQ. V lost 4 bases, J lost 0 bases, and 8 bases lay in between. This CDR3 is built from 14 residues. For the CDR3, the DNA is TGCGCCAGCAGCACCTACGACTCCTACAATGAGCAGTTCTTC. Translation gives CASSTYDSYNEQFF.

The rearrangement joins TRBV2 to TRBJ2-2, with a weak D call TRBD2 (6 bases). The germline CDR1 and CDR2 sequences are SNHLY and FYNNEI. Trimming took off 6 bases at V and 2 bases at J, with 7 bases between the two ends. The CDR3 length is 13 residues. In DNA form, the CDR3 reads TGTGCCAGCAGGGGACTTAACACCGGGGAGCTGTTTTTT. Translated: CASRGLNTGELFF.

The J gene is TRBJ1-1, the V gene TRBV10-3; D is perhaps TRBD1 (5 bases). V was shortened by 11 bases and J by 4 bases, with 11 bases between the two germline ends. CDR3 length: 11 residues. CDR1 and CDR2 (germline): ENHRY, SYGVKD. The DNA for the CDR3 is TGTGCCGTGGATCAGGGCACTGAAGCTTTCTTT. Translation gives CAVDQGTEAFF.

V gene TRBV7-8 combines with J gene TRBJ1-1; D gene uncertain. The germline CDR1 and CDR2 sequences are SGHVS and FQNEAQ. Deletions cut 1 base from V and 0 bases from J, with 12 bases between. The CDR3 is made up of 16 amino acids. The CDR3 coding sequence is TGTGCCAGCAGCTTAGGGGCCGATCTTATGAACACTGAAGCTTTCTTT. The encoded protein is CASSLGADLMNTEAFF.

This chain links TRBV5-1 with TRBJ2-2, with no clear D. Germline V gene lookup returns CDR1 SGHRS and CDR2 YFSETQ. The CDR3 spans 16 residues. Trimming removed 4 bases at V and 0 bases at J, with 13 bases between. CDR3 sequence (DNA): TGCGCCAGCAGCCAATACGGGTCTCCGAACACCGGGGAGCTGTTTTTT. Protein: CASSQYGSPNTGELFF.

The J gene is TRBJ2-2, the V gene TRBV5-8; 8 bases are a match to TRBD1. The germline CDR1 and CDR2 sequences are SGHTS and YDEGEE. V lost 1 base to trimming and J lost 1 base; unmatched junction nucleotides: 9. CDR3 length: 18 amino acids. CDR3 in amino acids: CASSLRPAGGWNTGELFF. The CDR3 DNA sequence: TGTGCCAGCAGCTTGAGGCCGGCAGGGGGCTGGAACACCGGGGAGCTGTTTTTT. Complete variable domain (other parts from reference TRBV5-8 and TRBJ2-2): EAGVTQSPTHLIKTRGQQATLRCSPISGHTSVYWYQQALGLGLQFLLWYDEGEERNRGNFPPRFSGRQFPNYSSELNVNALELEDSALYLCASSLRPAGGWNTGELFFGEGSRLTVL.

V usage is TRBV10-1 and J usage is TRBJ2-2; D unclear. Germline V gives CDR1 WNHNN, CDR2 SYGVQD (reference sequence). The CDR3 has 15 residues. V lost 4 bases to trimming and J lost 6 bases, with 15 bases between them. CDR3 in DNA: TGCGCCAGCAGTGGACCCGGGTTTAAATCCGGGGAGCTGTTTTTT. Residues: CASSGPGFKSGELFF.

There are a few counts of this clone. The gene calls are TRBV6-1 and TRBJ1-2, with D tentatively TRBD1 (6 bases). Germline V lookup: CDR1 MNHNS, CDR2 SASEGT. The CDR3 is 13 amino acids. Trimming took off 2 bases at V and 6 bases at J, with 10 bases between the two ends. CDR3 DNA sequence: TGTGCCAGCAGTGAACCCGGGACAAATGGCTACACCTTC. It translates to CASSEPGTNGYTF.

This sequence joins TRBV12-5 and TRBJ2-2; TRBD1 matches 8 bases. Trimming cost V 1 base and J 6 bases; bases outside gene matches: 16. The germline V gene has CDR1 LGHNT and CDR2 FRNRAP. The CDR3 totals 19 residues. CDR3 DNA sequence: TGTGCTAGTGGTTTGGCACGAAATACAGGGGGTTTACTCGCCGGGGAGCTGTTTTTT. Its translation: CASGLARNTGGLLAGELFF. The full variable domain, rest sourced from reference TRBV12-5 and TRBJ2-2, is DARVTQTPRHKVTEMGQEVTMRCQPILGHNTVFWYRQTMMQGLELLAYFRNRAPLDDSGMPKDRFSAEMPDATLATLKIQPSEPRDSAVYFCASGLARNTGGLLAGELFFGEGSRLTVL.

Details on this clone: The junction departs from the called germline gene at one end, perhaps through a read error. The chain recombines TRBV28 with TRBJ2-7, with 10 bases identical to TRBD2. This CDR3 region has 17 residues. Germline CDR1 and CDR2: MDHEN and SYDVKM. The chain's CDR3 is CASSPTGTSAFLRQGAF. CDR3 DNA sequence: TGTGCCAGCAGCCCTACCGGGACTAGCGCGTTCCTACGCCAGGGCGCCTTC.

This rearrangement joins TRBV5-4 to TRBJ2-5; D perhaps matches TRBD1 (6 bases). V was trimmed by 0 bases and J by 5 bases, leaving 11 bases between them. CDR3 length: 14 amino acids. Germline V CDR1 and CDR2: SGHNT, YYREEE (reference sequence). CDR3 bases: TGTGCCAGCAGCTTGGTGGACAGAGGGGAGACCCAGTACTTC. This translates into CASSLVDRGETQYF.

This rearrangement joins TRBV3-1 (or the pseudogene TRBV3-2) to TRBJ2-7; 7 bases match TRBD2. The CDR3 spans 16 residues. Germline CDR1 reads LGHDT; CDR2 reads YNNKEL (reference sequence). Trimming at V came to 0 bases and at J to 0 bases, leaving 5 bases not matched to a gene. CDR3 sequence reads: CASSQDWGGNSYEQYF. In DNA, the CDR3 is TGTGCCAGCAGCCAAGACTGGGGGGGGAACTCCTACGAGCAGTACTTC.

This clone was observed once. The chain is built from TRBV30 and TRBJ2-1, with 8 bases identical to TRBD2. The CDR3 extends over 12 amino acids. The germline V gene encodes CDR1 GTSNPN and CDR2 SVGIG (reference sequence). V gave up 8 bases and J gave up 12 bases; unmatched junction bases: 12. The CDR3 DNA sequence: TGTGCCACCCAAAGGGAGCGGGGGACGCAGTTCTTC. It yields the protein CATQRERGTQFF.

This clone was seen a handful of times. CDR3 in amino acids: CASSTGTGNSPLHF. CDR3 DNA: TGCGCCAGCAGCACCGGGACAGGGAATTCACCCCTCCACTTT. The V and J genes are TRBV5-1 and TRBJ1-6; 9 bases are shared with TRBD1. Germline V gives CDR1 SGHRS, CDR2 YFSETQ. V was clipped by 4 bases and J by 7 bases; unmatched bases: 3. This CDR3 is built from 14 residues.

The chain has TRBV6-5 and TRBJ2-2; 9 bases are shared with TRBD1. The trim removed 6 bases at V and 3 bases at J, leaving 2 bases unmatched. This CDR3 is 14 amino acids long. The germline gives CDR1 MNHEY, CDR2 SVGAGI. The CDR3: CASSRDRDTGELFF. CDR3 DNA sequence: TGTGCCAGCAGCCGGGACAGGGACACCGGGGAGCTGTTTTTT.

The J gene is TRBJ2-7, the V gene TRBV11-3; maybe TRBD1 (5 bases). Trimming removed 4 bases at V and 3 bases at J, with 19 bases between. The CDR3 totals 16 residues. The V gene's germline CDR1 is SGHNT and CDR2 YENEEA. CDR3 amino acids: CASSSRTRVNGYEQYF. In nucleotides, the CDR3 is TGTGCCAGCAGCTCGCGGACCAGGGTGAATGGCTACGAGCAGTACTTC.

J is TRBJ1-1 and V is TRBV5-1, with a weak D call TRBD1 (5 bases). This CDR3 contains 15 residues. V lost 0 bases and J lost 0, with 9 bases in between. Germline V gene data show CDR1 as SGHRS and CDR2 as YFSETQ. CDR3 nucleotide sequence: TGCGCCAGCAGCTTGGCGGGGGGATTGAACACTGAAGCTTTCTTT. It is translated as CASSLAGGLNTEAFF.

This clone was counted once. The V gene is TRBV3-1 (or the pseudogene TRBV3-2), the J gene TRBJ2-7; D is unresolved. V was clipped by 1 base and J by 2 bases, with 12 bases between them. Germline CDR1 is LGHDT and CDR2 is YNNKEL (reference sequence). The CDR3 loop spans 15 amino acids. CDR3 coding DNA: TGTGCCAGCAGCCAAGTGCGGAGTGGAACCTACGAGCAGTACTTC. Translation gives CASSQVRSGTYEQYF.

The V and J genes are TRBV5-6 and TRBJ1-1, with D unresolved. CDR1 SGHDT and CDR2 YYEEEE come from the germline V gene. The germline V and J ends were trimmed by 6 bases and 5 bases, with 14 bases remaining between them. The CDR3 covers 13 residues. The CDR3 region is CASIPDGDTEAFF. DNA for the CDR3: TGTGCCAGCATTCCAGACGGGGATACTGAAGCTTTCTTT.

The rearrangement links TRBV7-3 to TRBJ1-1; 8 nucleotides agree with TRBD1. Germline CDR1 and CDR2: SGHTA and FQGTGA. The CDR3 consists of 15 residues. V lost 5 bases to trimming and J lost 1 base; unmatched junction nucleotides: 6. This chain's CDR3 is CASSTGQAGNTEAFF. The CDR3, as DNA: TGTGCCAGCAGCACGGGACAGGCCGGGAACACTGAAGCTTTCTTT.

The CDR3 region has the DNA TGTGCCAGCTCACCGGAGACAGGGGGACTCCACGAGCAGTACTTC. Translated, it gives CASSPETGGLHEQYF. This sequence joins TRBV18 and TRBJ2-7; 9 bases align to TRBD1. The junction had 8 bases not matched to a gene; V was cut back by 3 bases and J by 5 bases. The germline V gene has CDR1 KGHSH and CDR2 LQKENI. The CDR3 has 15 residues.

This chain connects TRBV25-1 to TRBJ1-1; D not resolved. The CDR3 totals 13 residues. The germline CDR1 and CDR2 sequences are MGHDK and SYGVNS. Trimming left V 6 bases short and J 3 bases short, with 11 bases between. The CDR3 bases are TGTGCCAGCAGCTTATCACTTGACACTGAAGCTTTCTTT. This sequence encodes CASSLSLDTEAFF.

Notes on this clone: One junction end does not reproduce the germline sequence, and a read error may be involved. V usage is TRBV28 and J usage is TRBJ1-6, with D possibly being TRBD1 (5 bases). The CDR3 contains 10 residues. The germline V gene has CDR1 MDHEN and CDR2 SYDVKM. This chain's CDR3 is CASVFRVRPF. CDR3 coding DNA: TGTGCCAGCGTTTTCAGGGTTAGGCCCTTT.